This T cell receptor (beta chain) came from a study of long-term antiretroviral therapy in people with HIV. The junction had 4 bases not matched to a gene; V was cut back by 2 bases and J by 5 bases. The CDR3 totals 13 residues. The germline V gene encodes CDR1 SGHNT and CDR2 YYREEE (reference sequence). A v3.0 immunoSEQ assay was performed at survey level. Libraries were prepared by immunoSEQ multiplex PCR; TCRdb keeps only in-frame clonotypes and omits some of them. The sample shows tens of thousands of clones, around 80% of them seen only once. Sequenced here: unsorted PBMCs, sampled 2.9 years after starting antiretroviral therapy. This TCR was sampled from a woman aged 25 to 39 with HIV. The rearrangement joins TRBV5-4 to TRBJ2-7; 7 bases are shared with TRBD2. CDR3 region: CASSFGGSNEQYF. Here the CDR3 DNA reads TGTGCCAGCAGCTTCGGGGGGAGTAACGAGCAGTACTTC.